The clone carrying this T cell receptor beta chain was found once. The data derive from a study of OX40 agonist ivuxolimab in advanced cancers. TCRdb's table, derived via immunoSEQ multiplex PCR, lists solely in-frame clones and lacks some. The sample carries 51,000 or so clones, 80% to 90% recorded once. The origin of this receptor is an adult with an advanced solid tumor such as melanoma, head and neck, liver or kidney cancer. This specimen consisted of CD4+ or CD8+ T cells sorted from blood, obtained in a trial of the OX40 agonist ivuxolimab.

CDR3 nucleotide sequence: TGCGCCAGCAGCCAAACCCGCGGGGGGGCAAATGAGCAGTTCTTC. This gives the protein CASSQTRGGANEQFF. The chain employs TRBV4-1 and TRBJ2-1; 9 nucleotides match TRBD2. The V gene's germline CDR1 is MGHRA and CDR2 YSYEKL. This CDR3 comprises 15 residues. V lost 2 bases and J lost 7; bases outside the gene matches: 6.